These 27 T cell receptor beta chains were sequenced from one sample in a study of CD8 T cells in Susac syndrome. cDNA came from about 0.46 to 1 ug RNA primed by random hexamers. A single record per CDR3 protein comes from TCRdb applying MiXCR to the immunoSEQ multiplex PCR reads. This table holds 150,000 to 200,000 distinct CDR3 sequences, around 94% found once. Sequenced material: CD4+ T cells from PBMCs. The receptor source for this set is a human donor in good health.

The chain recombines TRBV7-9 with TRBJ2-1; D unresolved. V lost 9 bases and J 5 bases, leaving 8 bases between the germline ends. There are 11 residues in the CDR3. From germline, CDR1 is SEHNR and CDR2 FQNEAQ (reference sequence). CDR3 protein: CASTPDNEQFF. The DNA of the CDR3 is TGTGCCAGTACACCAGACAATGAGCAGTTCTTC.

This clonotype appeared a few times. The chain employs TRBV7-2 and TRBJ2-3, with a tentative D call TRBD2 (6 bases). Germline values: CDR1 SGHTA, CDR2 FQGNSA. The length of the CDR3 is 14 residues. The V end was cut by 1 base, the J end by 3 bases, with 8 bases between. CDR3 loop: CASSLGGVTDTQYF. The CDR3 DNA is TGTGCCAGCAGCTTAGGGGGGGTTACAGATACGCAGTATTTT.

The chain uses TRBV10-3 and TRBJ1-6; tentatively, D is TRBD1 (5 bases). The CDR3 runs to 13 residues. Germline V gives CDR1 ENHRY, CDR2 SYGVKD. The V and J ends lost 7 bases and 5 bases respectively, with 9 bases between them. The CDR3 DNA follows: TGTGCCATCAAGGGGCCAGATAATTCACCCCTCCACTTT. Protein sequence: CAIKGPDNSPLHF.

V is TRBV5-1 and J is TRBJ2-2; TRBD1 might be the D (5 bases). The CDR3 has 15 residues. V lost 0 bases to trimming and J lost 1 base, with 7 bases between them. Germline V lookup: CDR1 SGHRS, CDR2 YFSETQ. CDR3 residues: CASSLATGNTGELFF. The CDR3 nucleotides read TGCGCCAGCAGCTTGGCCACAGGGAACACCGGGGAGCTGTTTTTT.

The gene calls are TRBV15 and TRBJ1-6; no firm D call. CDR1 is LNHNV and CDR2 is YYDKDF in the germline V gene (reference sequence). V was shortened by 6 bases and J by 8 bases, with 8 bases between the two germline ends. This CDR3 spans 12 amino acids. The CDR3 DNA sequence: TGTGCCACCAGAAATGATGATTCACCCCTCCACTTT. It yields the protein CATRNDDSPLHF.

J is TRBJ2-6 and V is TRBV25-1; D not certain. Trimming left V 3 bases short and J 0 bases short, with 6 bases between. Germline V CDR1 and CDR2: MGHDK, SYGVNS. This CDR3 comprises 15 residues. The CDR3: CASSDMISGANVLTF. The CDR3 region has the DNA TGTGCCAGCAGTGATATGATCTCTGGGGCCAACGTCCTGACTTTC. Full variable domain (remainder filled in from reference TRBV25-1 and TRBJ2-6): EADIYQTPRYLVIGTGKKITLECSQTMGHDKMYWYQQDPGMELHLIHYSYGVNSTEKGDLSSESTVSRIRTEHFPLTLESARPSHTSQYLCASSDMISGANVLTFGAGSRLTVL.

The rearrangement uses TRBV15 and TRBJ2-7, with D hard to call. Germline CDR1 reads LNHNV; CDR2 reads YYDKDF (reference sequence). This CDR3 comprises 14 residues. Trimming took 0 bases from V and 2 from J, leaving 8 bases between them. CDR3 sequence reads: CATSRDYQTYEQYF. The CDR3 nucleotides are TGTGCCACCAGCAGAGATTACCAGACCTACGAGCAGTACTTC.

The V and J genes are TRBV15 and TRBJ2-1, with D perhaps TRBD2 (7 bases). Per germline, CDR1 LNHNV and CDR2 YYDKDF (reference sequence). Trimming stripped 1 base from V and 7 bases from J, with 14 bases between. CDR3 size: 15 residues. The CDR3 DNA sequence: TGTGCCACCAGCAGAGCATCCGGGGGGCTTAATGAGCAGTTCTTC. It specifies CATSRASGGLNEQFF.

V usage is TRBV7-9 and J usage is TRBJ2-7; D might be TRBD2 (7 bases). The germline V gene has CDR1 SEHNR and CDR2 FQNEAQ (reference sequence). The CDR3 has 15 amino acids. V was clipped by 5 bases and J by 1 base, with 15 bases between them. CDR3 amino acids: CASSPAGTLSYEQYF. The CDR3 DNA reads as TGTGCCAGCAGCCCAGCGGGGACACTATCCTACGAGCAGTACTTC.

V usage is TRBV3-1 and J usage is TRBJ2-7, with 11 bases identical to TRBD2. The CDR3 loop spans 17 amino acids. Looked up from germline, CDR1 is LGHDT and CDR2 is YNNKEL (reference sequence). V dropped 1 base and J dropped 0; count of bases not matched to a gene: 5. CDR3 coding DNA: TGTGCCAGCAGCCAAGGGACTAGCGGGCCTAGCTCCTACGAGCAGTACTTC. Translated, it gives CASSQGTSGPSSYEQYF.

The chain couples TRBV11-2 to TRBJ2-5, with TRBD1 matching 9 bases. J was trimmed by 2 bases and V by 1 base; bases with no gene match: 5. Germline V gives CDR1 SGHAT, CDR2 FQNNGV. The CDR3 contains 16 residues. The CDR3 nucleotides read TGTGCCAGCAGCTTAGGTCTTGGGACAGGGCAAGAGACCCAGTACTTC. This gives the protein CASSLGLGTGQETQYF.

V gene TRBV28 combines with J gene TRBJ1-2, with unresolved D. The CDR3 is 13 amino acids. With 3 bases removed from V and 0 bases from J, the gap between germline ends came to 5 bases. The germline gives CDR1 MDHEN, CDR2 SYDVKM. In DNA, the CDR3 is TGTGCCAGCAGTTTGCAGGCTAACTATGGCTACACCTTC. Residues: CASSLQANYGYTF.

Only one count was recorded for this clonotype. V usage is TRBV3-1 and J usage is TRBJ2-7; unclear D gene. This CDR3 spans 15 amino acids. The germline gives CDR1 LGHDT, CDR2 YNNKEL (reference sequence). With 1 base removed from V and 5 bases from J, the gap between germline ends came to 15 bases. CDR3 in amino acids: CASSQGHGSGNEQYF. CDR3 coding DNA: TGTGCCAGCAGCCAAGGCCACGGATCTGGCAACGAGCAGTACTTC.

This clonotype was seen a single time. The chain employs TRBV25-1 and TRBJ2-7; 7 bases fit TRBD1. The CDR3 loop spans 16 amino acids. Germline CDR1 reads MGHDK; CDR2 reads SYGVNS. The J segment lost 5 bases and the V segment lost 4 bases, leaving 14 bases of the junction unmatched. This CDR3 is CASSGATDAGGDEQYF. In nucleotides, the CDR3 is TGTGCCAGCAGTGGGGCGACAGACGCAGGGGGAGACGAGCAGTACTTC.

This chain joins TRBV29-1 and TRBJ2-3, with D perhaps TRBD1 (5 bases). The CDR3 runs 14 residues. Trimming removed 2 bases at V and 0 bases at J, with 9 bases between. The germline V gene has CDR1 SQVTM and CDR2 ANQGSEA. Written as DNA, the CDR3 is TGCAGCGTTGAATCAGGGCCCAGCACAGATACGCAGTATTTT. It is translated as CSVESGPSTDTQYF.

The genes are TRBV14 and TRBJ1-6; D might be TRBD1 (5 bases). V was clipped by 5 bases and J by 7 bases, with 21 bases between them. Germline V gene sequence: CDR1 SGHDN, CDR2 FVKESK. CDR3 size: 17 residues. DNA of the CDR3: TGTGCCAGCAGCAAGACCTCCGGTGGGACGCGGAATTCACCCCTCCACTTT. Translated: CASSKTSGGTRNSPLHF. Filled out from reference TRBV14 and TRBJ1-6, the complete variable domain reads EAGVTQFPSHSVIEKGQTVTLRCDPISGHDNLYWYRRVMGKEIKFLLHFVKESKQDESGMPNNRFLAERTGGTYSTLKVQPAELEDSGVYFCASSKTSGGTRNSPLHFGNGTRLTVT.

The J gene is TRBJ2-7, the V gene TRBV20-1; 9 bases agree with TRBD2. Germline V gene sequence: CDR1 DFQATT, CDR2 SNEGSKA (reference sequence). The CDR3 contains 16 residues. Losses at the gene ends were 6 bases for V and 3 bases for J; bases not matched to a gene: 15. The DNA for the CDR3 is TGCAGTGCCCGAGAAGGAGCGGGGGGTCCCCGCTACGAGCAGTACTTC. This translates into CSAREGAGGPRYEQYF.

The chain is built from TRBV9 and TRBJ2-7; perhaps TRBD1 as D (5 bases). The CDR3 has 14 amino acids. Germline V gene sequence: CDR1 SGDLS, CDR2 YYNGEE. V shed 0 bases and J shed 6 bases, with 13 bases lying between them. CDR3 sequence: CASSVEIEGVEQYF. The CDR3 region has the DNA TGTGCCAGCAGCGTAGAAATAGAAGGGGTCGAGCAGTACTTC. The full variable domain, with the rest looked up from reference TRBV9 and TRBJ2-7, is DSGVTQTPKHLITATGQRVTLRCSPRSGDLSVYWYQQSLDQGLQFLIQYYNGEERAKGNILERFSAQQFPDLHSELNLSSLELGDSALYFCASSVEIEGVEQYFGPGTRLTVT.

The J gene is TRBJ1-6, the V gene TRBV7-9; D unclear. The germline gives CDR1 SEHNR, CDR2 FQNEAQ (reference sequence). With 5 bases removed from V and 9 bases from J, the gap between germline ends came to 8 bases. The CDR3 is made up of 12 amino acids. The CDR3, as DNA: TGTGCCAGCAGCCGCGAGGGTTCACCCCTCCACTTT. Amino acids: CASSREGSPLHF.

The V call is TRBV29-1, the J call TRBJ1-1, with a tentative D call TRBD1 (6 bases). CDR1 is SQVTM and CDR2 is ANQGSEA in the germline V gene. This CDR3 spans 13 amino acids. Trimming left V 5 bases short and J 0 bases short, with 10 bases between. CDR3 coding DNA: TGCAGCGTTATGGGGGCTTTGAACACTGAAGCTTTCTTT. It specifies CSVMGALNTEAFF.

The chain joins TRBV12-5 to TRBJ2-3; D not certain. CDR1 is LGHNT, CDR2 FRNRAP, per germline. This CDR3 comprises 13 residues. The V end was cut by 6 bases, the J end by 2 bases, with 9 bases between. CDR3 bases: TGTGCTAGTGGAGAAATTAACACAGATACGCAGTATTTT. This codes for CASGEINTDTQYF.

The rearrangement uses TRBV29-1 and TRBJ2-7; D tentatively fits TRBD1 or TRBD2 (6 bases each). This CDR3 is 13 amino acids long. The V gene's germline CDR1 is SQVTM and CDR2 ANQGSEA. The germline V and J ends were trimmed by 4 bases and 2 bases, with 12 bases remaining between them. Written as DNA, the CDR3 is TGCAGCGTTGGTGGGGGGCCGACCTACGAGCAGTACTTC. Translated, it gives CSVGGGPTYEQYF.

The chain employs TRBV12-3 or TRBV12-4 and TRBJ1-6; a possible D gene is TRBD1 (6 bases). The CDR3 is made up of 15 amino acids. Deletions cut 4 bases from V and 9 bases from J, with 16 bases between. CDR3 nucleotide sequence: TGTGCCAGCAGTTGGGGCGGACAGACCCTTTCACCCCTCCACTTT. It translates to CASSWGGQTLSPLHF.

The J gene is TRBJ2-7, the V gene TRBV12-3 or TRBV12-4; 7 bases line up with TRBD1. This CDR3 region has 12 residues. V was clipped by 6 bases and J by 7 bases; unmatched bases: 6. The CDR3 protein is CASSPGTVEQYF. The CDR3, as DNA: TGTGCCAGCAGCCCCGGGACAGTAGAGCAGTACTTC.

J is TRBJ2-7 and V is TRBV5-1, with 8 bases identical to TRBD1. The CDR3 extends over 14 amino acids. V shed 5 bases and J 5 bases; nucleotides not matched to a gene: 9. From germline, CDR1 is SGHRS and CDR2 YFSETQ. The CDR3 DNA follows: TGCGCCAGCAGGCCTCGGACAGGGCTCAACGAGCAGTACTTC. This gives the protein CASRPRTGLNEQYF.

This rearrangement joins TRBV14 to TRBJ2-5; D is unclear. CDR3 size: 11 residues. Germline V gene data show CDR1 as SGHDN and CDR2 as FVKESK. V gave up 3 bases and J gave up 6 bases, with 5 bases separating them. The CDR3 nucleotides read TGTGCCAGCAGCCACGACCAGACCCAGTACTTC. Translation: CASSHDQTQYF.

V usage is TRBV11-2 and J usage is TRBJ1-5, with D possibly matching TRBD1 (6 bases). Trimming cost V 5 bases and J 0 bases, with 26 bases left between them. Germline V gives CDR1 SGHAT, CDR2 FQNNGV. This CDR3 contains 20 residues. As DNA, the CDR3 is TGTGCCAGCAGCCTTTATCGGGACAACTTTTTAACTCATAGCAATCAGCCCCAGCATTTT. Protein: CASSLYRDNFLTHSNQPQHF.